Below, one T cell receptor (beta chain) is given with its context. Its ends do not fully match the called genes, so a read error is possible. This record comes from a study of cytomegalovirus exposure and HLA in healthy donors. The donors were healthy bone marrow donors. When sampled, the donors appeared nominally healthy, though they likely had unrecorded immune exposures. In the PCR, 60 Vbeta and 13 Jbeta primers were used. Assay used: immunoSEQ multiplex PCR; TCRdb lists only in-frame clones, some missing. The table has approximately 59,000 clones, 62% seen once. The CDR3 loop spans 13 amino acids. Germline V gene lookup returns CDR1 SGHNT and CDR2 YYREEE (reference sequence).

The chain employs TRBV5-4 and TRBJ1-6, with a weak D call TRBD1 (5 bases). This clonotype originated in a man aged 25-45 years in good health and CMV-seronegative. The specimen was PBMCs. The CDR3 sequence: CVSTQGPNSPLHF. CDR3 in DNA: TGTGTCAGCACTCAGGGTCCTAATTCACCCCTCCACTTT.